The clone carrying this TCR beta chain was seen only a few times. This sample was taken from a study of blood T cell repertoires in COVID-19. About the research overall: From the United States, Italy and Spain came samples of acute and convalescent COVID-19. T cells, B-cell-depleted T cells, or PBMCs supplied cDNA or gDNA.

Data came from immunoSEQ multiplex PCR; TCRdb stores just in-frame clones and leaves some out. Of some 100,000 clones detected, about 77% appear once; the ten largest clones hold 12%. The V gene end was trimmed by 1 base and the J gene end by 4 bases; junction bases not matched to a gene: 2. Germline V gives CDR1 SGHAT, CDR2 FQNNGV. There are 14 residues in the CDR3. Sequenced input: peripheral blood. The origin of this receptor is a woman between 65 and 79 years old with acute or convalescent COVID-19. The chain employs TRBV11-2 and TRBJ2-3, with 7 bases that match TRBD2. This CDR3 is CASSLGGRADTQYF. Written as DNA, the CDR3 is TGTGCCAGCAGCTTAGGGGGGAGGGCAGATACGCAGTATTTT. The variable domain in full, with the rest retrieved from reference TRBV11-2 and TRBJ2-3, is EAGVAQSPRYKIIEKRQSVAFWCNPISGHATLYWYQQILGQGPKLLIQFQNNGVVDDSQLPKDRFSAERLKGVDSTLKIQPAKLEDSAVYLCASSLGGRADTQYFGPGTRLTVL.